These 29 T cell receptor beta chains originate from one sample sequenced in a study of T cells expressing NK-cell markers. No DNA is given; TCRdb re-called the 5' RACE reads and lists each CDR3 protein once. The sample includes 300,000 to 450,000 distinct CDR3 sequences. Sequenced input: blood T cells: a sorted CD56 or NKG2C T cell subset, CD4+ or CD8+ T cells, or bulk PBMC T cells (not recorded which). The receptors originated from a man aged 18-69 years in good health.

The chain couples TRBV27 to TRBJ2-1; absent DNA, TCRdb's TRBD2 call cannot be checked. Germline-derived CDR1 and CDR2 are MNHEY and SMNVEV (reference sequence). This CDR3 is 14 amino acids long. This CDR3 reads CASRRAGGPDEQFF.

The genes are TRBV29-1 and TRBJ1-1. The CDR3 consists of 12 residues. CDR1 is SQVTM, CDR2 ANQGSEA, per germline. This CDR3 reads CSADRTRTEAFF.

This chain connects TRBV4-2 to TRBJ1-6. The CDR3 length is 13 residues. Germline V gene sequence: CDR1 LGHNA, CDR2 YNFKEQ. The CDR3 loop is CASSQEGPSPLHF.

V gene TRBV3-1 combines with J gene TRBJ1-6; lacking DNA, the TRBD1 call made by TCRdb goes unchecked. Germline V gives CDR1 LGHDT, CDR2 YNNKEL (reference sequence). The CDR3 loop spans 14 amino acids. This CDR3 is CASSQTDRNSPLHF.

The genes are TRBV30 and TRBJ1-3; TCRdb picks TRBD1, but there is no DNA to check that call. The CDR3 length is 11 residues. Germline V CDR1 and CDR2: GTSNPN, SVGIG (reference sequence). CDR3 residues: CAWTQGITIYF.

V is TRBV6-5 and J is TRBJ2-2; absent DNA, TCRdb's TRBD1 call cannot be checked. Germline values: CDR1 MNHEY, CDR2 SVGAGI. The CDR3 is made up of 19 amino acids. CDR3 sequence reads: CASSYALSGAARGTGELFF.

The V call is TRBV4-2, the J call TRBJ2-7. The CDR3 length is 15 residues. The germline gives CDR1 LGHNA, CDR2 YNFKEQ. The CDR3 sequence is CASSQNIHSSYEQYF.

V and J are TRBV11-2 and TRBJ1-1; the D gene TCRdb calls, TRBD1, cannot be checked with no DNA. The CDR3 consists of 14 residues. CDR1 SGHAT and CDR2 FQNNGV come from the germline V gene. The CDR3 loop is CASSFGGKGTEAFF.

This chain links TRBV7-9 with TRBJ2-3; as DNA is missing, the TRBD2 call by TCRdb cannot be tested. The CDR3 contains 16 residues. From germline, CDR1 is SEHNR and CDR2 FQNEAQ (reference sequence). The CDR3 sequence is CASSLSLGERTDTQYF.

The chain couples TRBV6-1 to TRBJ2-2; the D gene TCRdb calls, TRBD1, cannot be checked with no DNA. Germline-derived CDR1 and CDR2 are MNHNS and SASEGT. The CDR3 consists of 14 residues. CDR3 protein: CASSPGTGFGELFF.

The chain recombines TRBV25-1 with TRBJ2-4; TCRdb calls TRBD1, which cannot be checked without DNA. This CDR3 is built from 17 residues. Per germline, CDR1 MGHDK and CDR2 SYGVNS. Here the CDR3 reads CASSELLGGGGKNIQYF.

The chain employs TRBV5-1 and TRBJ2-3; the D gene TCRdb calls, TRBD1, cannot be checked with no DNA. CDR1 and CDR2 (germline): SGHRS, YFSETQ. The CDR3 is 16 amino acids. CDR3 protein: CASSLPGGERTDTQYF.

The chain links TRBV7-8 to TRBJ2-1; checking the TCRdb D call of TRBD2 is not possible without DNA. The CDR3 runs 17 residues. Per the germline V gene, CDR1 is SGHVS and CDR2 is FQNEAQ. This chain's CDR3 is CASSSRGLAGDPNEQFF.

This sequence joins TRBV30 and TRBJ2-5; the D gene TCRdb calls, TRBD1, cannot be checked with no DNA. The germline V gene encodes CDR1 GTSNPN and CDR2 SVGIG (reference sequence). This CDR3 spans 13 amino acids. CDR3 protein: CAWSRDSQETQYF.

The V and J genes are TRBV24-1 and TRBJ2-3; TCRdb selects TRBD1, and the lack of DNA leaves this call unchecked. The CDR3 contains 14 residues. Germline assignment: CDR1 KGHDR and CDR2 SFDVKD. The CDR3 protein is CATSDSPQGDTQYF.

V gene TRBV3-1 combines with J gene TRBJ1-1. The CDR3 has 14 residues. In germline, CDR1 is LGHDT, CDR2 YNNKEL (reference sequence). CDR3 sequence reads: CASSPGSRDTEAFF.

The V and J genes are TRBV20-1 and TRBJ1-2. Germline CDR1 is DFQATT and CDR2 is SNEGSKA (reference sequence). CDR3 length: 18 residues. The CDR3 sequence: CSARGYAAAQRGFYGYTF.

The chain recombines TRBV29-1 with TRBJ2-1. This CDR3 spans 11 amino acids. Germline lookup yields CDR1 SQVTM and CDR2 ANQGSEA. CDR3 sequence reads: CSVVVAYEQFF.

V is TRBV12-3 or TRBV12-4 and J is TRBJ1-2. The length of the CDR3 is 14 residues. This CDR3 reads CASRPEHGSYGYTF.

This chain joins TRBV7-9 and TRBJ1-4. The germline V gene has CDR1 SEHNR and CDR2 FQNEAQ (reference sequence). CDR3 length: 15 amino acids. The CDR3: CASSADGPPREKLFF.

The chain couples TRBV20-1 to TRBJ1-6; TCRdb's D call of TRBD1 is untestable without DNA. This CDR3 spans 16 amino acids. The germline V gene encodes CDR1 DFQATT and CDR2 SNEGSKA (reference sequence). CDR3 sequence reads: CSARSLDRGRHSPLHF.

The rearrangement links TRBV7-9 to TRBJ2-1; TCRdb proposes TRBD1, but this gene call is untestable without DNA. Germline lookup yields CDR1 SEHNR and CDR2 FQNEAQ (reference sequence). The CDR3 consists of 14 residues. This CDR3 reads CASSFIRRGPEQFF.

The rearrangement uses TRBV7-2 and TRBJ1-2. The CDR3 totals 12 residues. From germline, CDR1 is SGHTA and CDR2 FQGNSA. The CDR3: CASSLANYGYTF.

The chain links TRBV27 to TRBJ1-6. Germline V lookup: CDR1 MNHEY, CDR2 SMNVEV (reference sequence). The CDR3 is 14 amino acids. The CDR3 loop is CASSFLYGHSPLHF.

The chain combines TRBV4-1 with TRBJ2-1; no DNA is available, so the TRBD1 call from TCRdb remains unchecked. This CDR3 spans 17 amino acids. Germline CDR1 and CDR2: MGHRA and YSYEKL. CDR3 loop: CASSRLYTGDGDNEQFF.

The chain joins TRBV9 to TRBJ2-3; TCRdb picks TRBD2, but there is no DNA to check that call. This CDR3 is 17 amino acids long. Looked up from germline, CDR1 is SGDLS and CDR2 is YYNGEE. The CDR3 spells CASSARNLAGGTDTQYF.

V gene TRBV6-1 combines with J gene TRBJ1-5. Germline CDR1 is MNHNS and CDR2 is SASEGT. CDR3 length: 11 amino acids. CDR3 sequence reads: CASSVDQPQHF.

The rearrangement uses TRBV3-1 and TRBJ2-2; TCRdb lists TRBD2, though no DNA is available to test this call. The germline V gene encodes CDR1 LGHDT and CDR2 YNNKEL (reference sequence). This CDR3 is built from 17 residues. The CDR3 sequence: CASSARTSGGPTGELFF.

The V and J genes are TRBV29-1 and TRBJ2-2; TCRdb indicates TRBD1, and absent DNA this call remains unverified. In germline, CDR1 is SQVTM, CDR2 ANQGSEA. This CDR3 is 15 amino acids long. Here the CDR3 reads CSVPGGQGQLGELFF.